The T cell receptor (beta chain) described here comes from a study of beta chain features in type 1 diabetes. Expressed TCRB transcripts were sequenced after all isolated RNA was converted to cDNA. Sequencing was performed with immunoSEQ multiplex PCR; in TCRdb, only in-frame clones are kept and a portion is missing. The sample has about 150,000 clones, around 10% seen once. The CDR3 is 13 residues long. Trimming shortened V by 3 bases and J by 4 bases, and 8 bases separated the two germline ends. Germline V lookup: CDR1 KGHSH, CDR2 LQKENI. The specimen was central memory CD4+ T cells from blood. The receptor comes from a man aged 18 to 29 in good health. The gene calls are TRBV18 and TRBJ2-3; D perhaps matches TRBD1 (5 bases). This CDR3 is CASSPGAADTQYF. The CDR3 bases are TGTGCCAGCTCACCTGGGGCTGCAGATACGCAGTATTTT.